The 25 T cell receptor beta chains reported below all come from one sample, sequenced in a study of CXCR3-negative and CXCR3-positive naive CD8 T cells. No antigen has been assigned to these receptors. Study-wide findings and caveats: The study found more hydrophobic TRB CDR3s in CXCR3-positive naive cells than in CXCR3-negative naive cells.

Each TRB cDNA library was prepared by 5' RACE (with UMI labels). TCRdb reprocessed the 5' RACE reads, with one entry per CDR3 protein and no DNA. This table lists roughly 4,800 distinct CDR3 sequences. The material sequenced was naive CXCR3+ CD8+ T cells from blood. This sample's subset: CD45RO-CCR7+CD27+CD95- naive CD8+ T cells expressing CXCR3 (TNR3+). The receptors shown here come from a human donor in good health. Some clones in this sample may be carry-over from other donors' samples.

This clonotype registers medium-sized (0.01 to 0.1%) by frequency. The V gene is TRBV20-1, the J gene TRBJ2-1; TCRdb's D call, TRBD2, is unchecked because there is no DNA. Germline-derived CDR1 and CDR2 are DFQATT and SNEGSKA (reference sequence). CDR3 length: 14 amino acids. The CDR3 protein is CSTRIEAGPNEQFF.

The rearrangement joins TRBV11-2 to TRBJ2-1; the D call of TRBD2 rests on TCRdb alone, since no DNA is present to check it. CDR3 length equals 15 residues. From germline, CDR1 is SGHAT and CDR2 FQNNGV. CDR3 region: CASSPGLADYNEQFF.

This clonotype registers medium-sized (0.01 to 0.1%) by frequency. The rearrangement links TRBV25-1 to TRBJ1-2; the TCRdb D gene call, TRBD1, has no DNA to confirm it. Germline V gives CDR1 MGHDK, CDR2 SYGVNS. The CDR3 is 16 amino acids. CDR3 amino acids: CASSESGGMGPYGYTF.

This chain joins TRBV2 and TRBJ1-2. This CDR3 has 15 amino acids. From germline, CDR1 is SNHLY and CDR2 FYNNEI. The CDR3 is CASSEVDSGNYGYTF.

This chain uses TRBV5-4 with TRBJ1-1. The CDR3 covers 14 residues. Germline V gives CDR1 SGHNT, CDR2 YYREEE (reference sequence). CDR3 loop: CASSPSTMNTEAFF.

The chain recombines TRBV5-1 with TRBJ2-1. This CDR3 comprises 12 residues. CDR1 and CDR2 (germline): SGHRS, YFSETQ. CDR3: CASSLYRNEQFF.

The V gene is TRBV5-1, the J gene TRBJ2-3. Germline loops: CDR1 SGHRS, CDR2 YFSETQ. This CDR3 is built from 12 residues. The CDR3: CASSLDRHTQYF.

Frequency places this clonotype as medium-sized. The J gene is TRBJ2-5, the V gene TRBV11-2; the D call of TRBD1 rests on TCRdb alone, since no DNA is present to check it. Looked up from germline, CDR1 is SGHAT and CDR2 is FQNNGV. The CDR3 has 15 amino acids. This CDR3 is CASTVGGIISETQYF.

This clonotype is medium-sized by frequency. The chain joins TRBV12-3 or TRBV12-4 to TRBJ2-1; TCRdb selects TRBD2, and the lack of DNA leaves this call unchecked. This CDR3 spans 18 amino acids. The CDR3 spells CASSQMGLAGEPYNEQFF.

This clonotype shows up as medium-sized by frequency. The chain uses TRBV9 and TRBJ1-2; the TCRdb call, TRBD1, lacks DNA for checking. The CDR3 is 15 residues long. CDR1 and CDR2 (germline): SGDLS, YYNGEE. CDR3 loop: CASSPGTGTNYGYTF.

This chain joins TRBV28 and TRBJ2-6. This CDR3 has 13 amino acids. CDR1 is MDHEN, CDR2 SYDVKM, per germline. CDR3: CASSNGGANVLTF.

This clonotype ranks as medium-sized in terms of frequency. The V call is TRBV2, the J call TRBJ2-7. From germline, CDR1 is SNHLY and CDR2 FYNNEI. This CDR3 contains 14 residues. CDR3 in amino acids: CASTFSGINYEQYF.

This clonotype shows up as medium-sized (0.01 to 0.1%) by frequency. The chain combines TRBV29-1 with TRBJ2-1; TCRdb designates TRBD2, a call that cannot be tested without DNA. Germline V gene lookup returns CDR1 SQVTM and CDR2 ANQGSEA. The CDR3 spans 12 residues. The CDR3 region is CSVEGGMAEQFF.

The rearrangement links TRBV5-1 to TRBJ2-7. Germline values: CDR1 SGHRS, CDR2 YFSETQ. The CDR3 consists of 13 residues. CDR3 amino acids: CASSLAINLEQYF.

In terms of frequency, this clonotype is medium-sized. CDR3 region: CASSLVVADSYNEQFF. The rearrangement joins TRBV5-1 to TRBJ2-1; TCRdb gives TRBD2 as the D gene, but with no DNA this cannot be confirmed. This CDR3 has 16 amino acids. Germline CDR1 reads SGHRS; CDR2 reads YFSETQ.

This clonotype is deemed medium-sized by its frequency. The CDR3 sequence is CASSLDLGTNEKLFF. V usage is TRBV5-1 and J usage is TRBJ1-4. The germline gives CDR1 SGHRS, CDR2 YFSETQ. The CDR3 has 15 amino acids.

According to its frequency, this clonotype is medium-sized. V gene TRBV5-1 combines with J gene TRBJ2-1; the D call of TRBD2 rests on TCRdb alone, since no DNA is present to check it. Germline assignment: CDR1 SGHRS and CDR2 YFSETQ. This CDR3 spans 17 amino acids. The CDR3 reads CASSLVPMSGVDDEQFF.

This clonotype is called medium-sized (0.01 to 0.1%) based on its frequency. The chain recombines TRBV27 with TRBJ2-7; checking the TCRdb D call of TRBD1 is not possible without DNA. CDR1 is MNHEY, CDR2 SMNVEV, per germline (reference sequence). The CDR3 runs 14 residues. The CDR3 protein is CASSTVAGSYEQYF.

Judged by frequency, this clonotype is medium-sized. V and J are TRBV21-1 and TRBJ2-3. TRBV21-1 is noted as a pseudogene. The CDR3 has 15 amino acids. CDR3 amino acids: CASSKPSIRFLTQYF.

This clonotype counts as medium-sized (0.01 to 0.1%) by frequency. The V and J genes are TRBV29-1 and TRBJ2-1; TCRdb's assignment of TRBD2 cannot be checked, as there is no DNA. Germline V gene lookup returns CDR1 SQVTM and CDR2 ANQGSEA. This CDR3 has 16 residues. The CDR3 reads CSVRALVDRDYNEQFF.

This clonotype ranks as medium-sized in terms of frequency. V is TRBV3-1 and J is TRBJ2-1; TCRdb lists TRBD2, though no DNA is available to test this call. The CDR3 spans 18 residues. The germline V gene has CDR1 LGHDT and CDR2 YNNKEL (reference sequence). The CDR3 loop reads CASSQDSIQRGFYNEQFF.

The chain carries TRBV5-4 and TRBJ2-6. CDR1 is SGHNT, CDR2 YYREEE, per germline (reference sequence). This CDR3 region has 17 residues. The CDR3: CASSLSGIRFGANVLTF.

The chain has TRBV6-6 and TRBJ1-4; the TCRdb D gene call, TRBD1, has no DNA to confirm it. The CDR3 sequence is 14 residues long. The germline CDR1 and CDR2 sequences are MNHNY and SVGAGI (reference sequence). The CDR3 loop is CASSTDRGGEKLFF.

V gene TRBV13 combines with J gene TRBJ1-5. The CDR3 runs 15 residues. Germline V CDR1 and CDR2: PRHDT, FYEKMQ (reference sequence). The CDR3 loop reads CASSLGQPSNQPQHF.

This clonotype registers medium-sized (0.01 to 0.1%) by frequency. The rearrangement uses TRBV21-1 and TRBJ2-3; the D call of TRBD1 rests on TCRdb alone, since no DNA is present to check it. TRBV21-1 is a pseudogene segment. This CDR3 has 12 residues. The CDR3 loop is CASSLPPGREYF.